Each of the 15 T cell receptor beta chains below was sequenced from the same sample in a study of blood T cells in healthy people across ages. A second PCR, run for about 7 to 12 cycles, used a sample-barcoded 5' primer plus a J-beta primer mix. MiXCR, applied by TCRdb to the 5' RACE reads, yields one record per CDR3 protein. Of 1.5 million or so distinct CDR3 sequences detected, roughly 40% appear once; the ten largest clones hold 7.9%. The specimen sequenced was blood. The source of these receptors is a young woman in good health.

This clonotype has more than one count but fewer than ten. The gene calls are TRBV20-1 and TRBJ2-3, with TRBD2 identical over 12 bases. The junction had 6 bases not matched to a gene; V was cut back by 4 bases and J by 4 bases. This CDR3 spans 15 amino acids. The germline gives CDR1 DFQATT, CDR2 SNEGSKA (reference sequence). The CDR3 bases are TGCAGTGCTATACGGACTAGCGGGATGTCAGATACGCAGTATTTT. The encoded protein is CSAIRTSGMSDTQYF.

This clonotype appeared a single time. The CDR3 here is CASSLEARAGNEQFF. The CDR3, as DNA: TGTGCCAGCAGCTTAGAGGCCAGGGCGGGAAATGAGCAGTTCTTC. The V gene is TRBV11-2, the J gene TRBJ2-1; D may be TRBD2 (6 bases). This CDR3 has 15 amino acids. V was trimmed by 0 bases and J by 7 bases, leaving 13 bases between them. CDR1 and CDR2 (germline): SGHAT, FQNNGV.

The chain uses TRBV6-5 and TRBJ1-4; no definite D call. CDR1 is MNHEY, CDR2 SVGAGI, per germline. V lost 2 bases to trimming and J lost 8 bases, with 12 bases between them. This CDR3 comprises 14 residues. The CDR3 sequence: CASSYAGSHEKLFF. The CDR3 DNA sequence: TGTGCCAGCAGTTACGCGGGGTCCCACGAAAAACTGTTTTTT.

This clonotype was found a few times. The CDR3 loop is CSASIPGTGIYEQYF. The CDR3, as DNA: TGCAGTGCTAGTATCCCCGGGACAGGGATATACGAGCAGTACTTC. The chain joins TRBV20-1 to TRBJ2-7; TRBD1 agrees at 9 bases. From germline, CDR1 is DFQATT and CDR2 SNEGSKA (reference sequence). The CDR3 contains 15 residues. V shed 3 bases, J shed 4 bases, and the junction held 10 bases outside the gene matches.

There are a few counts of this clonotype. The chain couples TRBV7-9 to TRBJ2-2; D perhaps matches TRBD2 (5 bases). Germline loops: CDR1 SEHNR, CDR2 FQNEAQ (reference sequence). This CDR3 has 18 amino acids. Trimming took off 0 bases at V and 2 bases at J, with 16 bases between the two ends. CDR3: CASSLAFPSGANTGELFF. CDR3 coding DNA: TGTGCCAGCAGCTTAGCATTTCCCAGCGGAGCAAACACCGGGGAGCTGTTTTTT.

This clonotype was observed a handful of times. The chain is built from TRBV29-1 and TRBJ2-7; D is perhaps TRBD2 (5 bases). The V end was cut by 4 bases, the J end by 1 base, with 11 bases between. Germline V gene lookup returns CDR1 SQVTM and CDR2 ANQGSEA. This CDR3 comprises 13 residues. CDR3 sequence (DNA): TGCAGCGTTGCCGAGGGCATTTCCTACGAGCAGTACTTC. Translated: CSVAEGISYEQYF.

CDR3 nucleotide sequence: TGTGCCAGCAGTCCCGGAGGGGGGCGTCCTGAAGCTTTCTTT. Translating it yields CASSPGGGRPEAFF. The chain couples TRBV12-3 or TRBV12-4 to TRBJ1-1, with D possibly TRBD1 on 6 matching bases. Trimming took 5 bases from V and 6 from J, leaving 16 bases between them. The CDR3 consists of 14 residues.

This sequence joins TRBV4-1 and TRBJ1-1, with D possibly being TRBD1 (6 bases). The CDR3 is 15 amino acids. The germline V and J ends were trimmed by 0 bases and 6 bases, with 14 bases remaining between them. CDR1 and CDR2 (germline): MGHRA, YSYEKL. The CDR3 spells CASSQDKGGWAEAFF. For the CDR3, the DNA is TGCGCCAGCAGCCAAGATAAGGGGGGGTGGGCTGAAGCTTTCTTT.

The chain employs TRBV20-1 and TRBJ1-2; TRBD1 matches 8 bases. This CDR3 has 12 residues. The germline CDR1 and CDR2 sequences are DFQATT and SNEGSKA (reference sequence). Trimming at V came to 4 bases and at J to 7 bases, leaving 5 bases not matched to a gene. The CDR3 is CSATGTGCGYTF. The CDR3 bases are TGCAGTGCTACCGGGACAGGCTGTGGCTACACCTTC.

V is TRBV12-3 or TRBV12-4 and J is TRBJ1-1, with 10 bases aligning to TRBD1. After removal of 1 base from V and 2 bases from J, the junction contained 10 bases not matched to a gene. This CDR3 contains 18 residues. This CDR3 is CASSLVAGTGELNTEAFF. The CDR3, as DNA: TGTGCCAGCAGTTTAGTGGCCGGGACAGGGGAATTAAACACTGAAGCTTTCTTT.

There are a few counts of this clonotype. The chain couples TRBV29-1 to TRBJ2-3; 8 bases agree with TRBD2. There are 16 residues in the CDR3. Unmatched junction bases numbered 9, after V lost 2 bases and J lost 2 bases. Germline V lookup: CDR1 SQVTM, CDR2 ANQGSEA. The CDR3 loop is CSVERELADPTDTQYF. The CDR3 DNA follows: TGCAGCGTTGAAAGAGAACTAGCGGACCCCACAGATACGCAGTATTTT.

Note on this clonotype: This may be a read error, as it is one base from a much larger clone. V and J are TRBV29-1 and TRBJ2-1, with TRBD1 matching 7 bases. CDR1 and CDR2 from the germline V gene are SQVTM and ANQGSEA. This CDR3 comprises 13 residues. Trimming took 6 bases from V and 13 from J; bases not matched to a gene: 15. The chain's CDR3 is CSVPTGIGETQFF. The CDR3, as DNA: TGCAGCGTACCGACAGGGATTGGTGAGACCCAGTTCTTC.

The V and J genes are TRBV6-5 and TRBJ2-5; 10 bases are a match to TRBD2. The CDR3 has 16 residues. V lost 6 bases, J lost 1 base, and 8 bases stayed unmatched. In germline, CDR1 is MNHEY, CDR2 SVGAGI. The DNA for the CDR3 is TGTGCCAGCAGGATCGGACTAGCGGCGCCCCAAGAGACCCAGTACTTC. Translated, it gives CASRIGLAAPQETQYF.

The V gene is TRBV28, the J gene TRBJ2-7; D is ambiguous. The germline V and J ends were trimmed by 7 bases and 0 bases, with 10 bases remaining between them. Germline CDR1 reads MDHEN; CDR2 reads SYDVKM. CDR3 length equals 13 residues. CDR3 region: CASTSLDSYEQYF. The CDR3 bases are TGTGCCAGCACCTCGTTAGACTCCTACGAGCAGTACTTC.

A few counts support this clonotype. The chain uses TRBV6-6 and TRBJ1-1; 7 bases map to TRBD1. After removal of 2 bases from V and 7 bases from J, the junction contained 4 bases not matched to a gene. Germline-derived CDR1 and CDR2 are MNHNY and SVGAGI (reference sequence). The CDR3 has 13 residues. CDR3 residues: CASSYGAGGEAFF. DNA for the CDR3: TGTGCCAGCAGTTACGGTGCAGGGGGTGAAGCTTTCTTT.